This TCR beta chain was captured in a study of T cell repertoires in cytomegalovirus infection. On the study more broadly: Both CMV infection and a matching HLA type were indicated by public TCR beta signatures. Study results and limitations: People with CMV and the relevant HLA were identified by cumulative public TCR beta family frequency. CMV-specific HLA-C-restricted TCR beta clonotypes dominated the ex vivo response.

On this clonotype: As yet, its antigen is unknown.

Each CDR3 protein gets one entry after TCRdb re-called the reads with MiXCR. The sample includes 250,000 or so distinct CDR3 sequences, 9% to 15% of them seen just once. This CDR3 comprises 14 residues. The V segment lost 4 bases and the J segment 4 bases; nucleotides outside the gene matches: 6. The germline CDR1 and CDR2 sequences are SQVTM and ANQGSEA. The chain links TRBV29-1 to TRBJ2-3; 9 bases are a match to TRBD1. The sequencing input was PBMCs. This receptor was identified in a human donor in good health (CMV status not recorded). Some clones in this sample may be carry-over from other donors' samples. CDR3 residues: CSVVMDRGPDTQYF. CDR3 coding DNA: TGCAGCGTTGTTATGGACAGGGGCCCAGATACGCAGTATTTT.